A selection of T cell receptor beta chains follows, all from one sample in a study of cytomegalovirus exposure and HLA in healthy donors. Method: immunoSEQ multiplex PCR; TCRdb's copy keeps in-frame clones and lacks some. This table holds 110,000 to 150,000 clones, about four fifths found once. The sequencing sample was made of PBMCs. These receptor sequences come from a man between 40 and 49 years old in good health and CMV-seronegative. Each CDR3 is given with its conserved first and last residue. D genes are given only for firm matches. Clone size is given for some rows only: seen once, a few or many times, or a class if the clone is expanded.

d_call,clone_size,j_call,v_call,cdr3_aa,cdr3_nt
TRBD2,-,TRBJ2-3,TRBV27,CASSLLTSGNTDTQYF,TGTGCCAGCAGTTTGTTGACTAGCGGGAACACAGATACGCAGTATTTT
TRBD2,-,TRBJ2-1,TRBV19,CASSIGRGLAGGSSYNEQFF,TGTGCCAGTAGTATCGGTCGGGGACTAGCGGGGGGCAGCTCCTACAATGAGCAGTTCTTC
-,-,TRBJ1-1,TRBV7-9,CASSFGHENTEAFF,TGTGCCAGCAGCTTTGGACACGAGAACACTGAAGCTTTCTTT
-,-,TRBJ2-7,TRBV13,CASSLPGKYEQYF,TGTGCCAGCAGCTTACCGGGGAAATACGAGCAGTACTTC
TRBD1,-,TRBJ2-3,TRBV7-6,CASSFGTGTDTQYF,TGTGCCAGCAGCTTTGGGACAGGGACAGATACGCAGTATTTT
-,-,TRBJ1-1,TRBV6-5,CASSYMQANLNTEAFF,TGTGCCAGCAGTTACATGCAGGCCAATCTGAACACTGAAGCTTTCTTT
TRBD2,-,TRBJ2-3,TRBV5-1,CASSLDVGSGGAGDTQYF,TGCGCCAGCAGCTTGGATGTCGGTAGCGGGGGGGCCGGAGATACGCAGTATTTT
-,-,TRBJ2-3,TRBV7-2,CASSLDRARGTDTQYF,TGTGCCAGCAGCTTAGACAGGGCCAGGGGCACAGATACGCAGTATTTT
-,-,TRBJ2-1,TRBV19,CASSTRRVSYNEQFF,TGTGCCAGTAGTACCCGCAGGGTGTCCTACAATGAGCAGTTCTTC
TRBD1,-,TRBJ2-7,TRBV7-2,CASSVRTGAGEQYF,TGTGCCAGCAGCGTCCGGACAGGGGCCGGGGAGCAGTACTTC
-,-,TRBJ1-4,TRBV5-1,CASSPTGATNEKLFF,TGCGCCAGCAGCCCGACGGGTGCAACTAATGAAAAACTGTTTTTT
TRBD1,-,TRBJ1-6,TRBV6-5,CASSRPGQYNSPLHF,TGTGCCAGCAGTAGACCGGGACAGTATAATTCACCCCTCCACTTT
-,-,TRBJ2-3,TRBV5-4,CASSGGVGDTQYF,TGTGCCAGCAGCGGAGGGGTGGGAGATACGCAGTATTTT
-,-,TRBJ1-4,TRBV28,CASTSPAGGDEKLFF,TGTGCCAGCACTTCTCCGGCGGGGGGAGATGAAAAACTGTTTTTT
-,-,TRBJ1-3,TRBV7-2,CASSPWGVSGNTIYF,TGTGCCAGCAGCCCCTGGGGGGTTTCTGGAAACACCATATATTTT
TRBD1,once,TRBJ1-1,TRBV5-4,CASSLGQGMNTEAFF,TGTGCCAGCAGCTTGGGACAGGGTATGAACACTGAAGCTTTCTTT
TRBD2,-,TRBJ2-1,TRBV7-8,CASSLGQAGHLNEQFF,TGTGCCAGCAGCTTAGGCCAAGCGGGGCACTTAAATGAGCAGTTCTTC
-,-,TRBJ1-5,TRBV2,CASRALTVGGSNQPQHF,TGTGCCAGCAGGGCCCTGACAGTGGGGGGTAGCAATCAGCCCCAGCATTTT
-,-,TRBJ2-2,TRBV5-6,CASSSRGVNRAGELFF,TGTGCCAGCAGCTCCCGTGGCGTGAATCGGGCCGGGGAGCTGTTTTTT